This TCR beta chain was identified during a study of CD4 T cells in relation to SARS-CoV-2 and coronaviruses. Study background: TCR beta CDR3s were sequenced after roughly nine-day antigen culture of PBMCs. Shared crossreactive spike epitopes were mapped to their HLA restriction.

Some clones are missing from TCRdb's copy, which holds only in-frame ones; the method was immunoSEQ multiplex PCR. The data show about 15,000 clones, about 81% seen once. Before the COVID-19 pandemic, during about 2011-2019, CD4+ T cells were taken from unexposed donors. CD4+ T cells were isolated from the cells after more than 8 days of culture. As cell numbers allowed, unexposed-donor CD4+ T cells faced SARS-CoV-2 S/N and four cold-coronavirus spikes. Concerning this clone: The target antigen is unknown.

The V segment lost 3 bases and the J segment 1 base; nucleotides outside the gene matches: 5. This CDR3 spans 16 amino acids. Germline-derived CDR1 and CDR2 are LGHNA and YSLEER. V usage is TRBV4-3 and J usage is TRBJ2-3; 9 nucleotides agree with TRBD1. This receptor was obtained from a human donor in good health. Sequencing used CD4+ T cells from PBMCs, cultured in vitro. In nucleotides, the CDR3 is TGCGCCAGCAGCCACCTACAGGGGGCTGGCACAGATACGCAGTATTTT. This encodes CASSHLQGAGTDTQYF.